The clone carrying this T cell receptor (beta chain) has ten or more counts. The TCR beta CDR3 regions underwent amplification using RNA transcripts as the source. In the first-round RT-PCR of the TCR CDR3, the HTBI primer set was used. TCRdb re-analysed the multiplex PCR reads in MiXCR, keeping a single row per CDR3 protein. The sample lists hundreds of thousands of distinct CDR3 sequences, over 35% occurring once. The V end was cut by 2 bases, the J end by 1 base, with 5 bases between. CDR3 length: 14 residues. The germline gives CDR1 SGHTA, CDR2 FQGTGA. This sample was taken from a study of T cells in Graves' hyperthyroidism and ophthalmopathy.

The chain is built from TRBV7-3 and TRBJ2-2; D unclear. The specimen sequenced was blood. This TCR derives from a man aged 18-30 years with Graves' hyperthyroidism. As DNA, the CDR3 is TGTGCCAGCAGCTTATGGGGGAACACCGGGGAGCTGTTTTTT. Protein: CASSLWGNTGELFF.